This TCR beta chain emerged from a study of vaccination effects on CD4 cells after COVID-19 (dated by TCRdb to the early 2020s). Context from the whole study: Two doses of either the BNT162b2 or the mRNA-1273 mRNA SARS-CoV-2 vaccine were administered to participants. The study compared SARS-CoV-2 spike-specific CD4+ TCR repertoires before and after mRNA vaccination in COVID-19 convalescent patients and infection-naive vaccine recipients. Cultures from other donors in the study were sequenced with the Oncomine TCR Beta short-read assay on an Illumina iSeq 100. Altogether, some 11 COVID-19 convalescent patients and several SARS-CoV-2-naive healthy vaccine recipients made up the full study.

Results and caveats for the whole study, not just this receptor: In healthy vaccine recipients, vaccine-induced clones were almost all SARS-CoV-2 mono-reactive, with only 1 of 255 cross-reactive with common cold coronaviruses. Both infection-induced and vaccine-induced clones contracted markedly at late post-vaccination timepoints, which is consistent with waning T cell responses. Only a small number of convalescent patients were included, and no early post-infection timepoints were available, which limited the study.

In the ViraFEST assay, PBMC were stimulated with viral peptide pools, and TCR sequencing was then used to find antigen-specific CD4+ T cell clonotypes based on their expansion. After around 10 days of culture, CD4+ T cells were isolated with the EasySep CD4+ T cell isolation kit. The absence of prior SARS-CoV-2 infection in healthy vaccine recipients was confirmed by negative nucleocapsid antibodies before and after vaccination. Two million PBMC per well were cultured in IMDM with 5% human AB serum, 7.5 to 10 IU/ml IL-2 and gentamicin, plus 10 ug/ml peptides. On days 3 and 7, half of the culture medium was replaced with fresh IL-2-containing medium. Unless otherwise noted, each peptide stimulation condition was cultured in triplicate wells. PBMC were separated from whole blood using Ficoll-Paque Plus gradient centrifugation and were then either cryopreserved at -140C or used fresh. The spike proteins of SARS-CoV-2 and of the common cold coronaviruses HCoV-NL63, HCoV-OC43 and HCoV-229E were spanned by overlapping peptide pools. Genomic DNA was extracted from cultured CD4+ T cells with the QIAamp micro DNA kit.

The library relied on the immunoSEQ multiplex PCR assay. TCR beta CDR3 sequencing was performed on DNA from the cultured, isolated CD4+ T cells. The authors' pipeline ran thus. Non-productive TCR sequences were discarded, and reads were trimmed to the CDR3 region, with only CDR3s of 7 or more amino acids retained. Antigen-specific clonotypes were identified with the MANAFEST web app by comparing expansion in peptide wells against reference cultures. To count as positive, a clone had to show expansion at FDR<0.05 compared with the reference and with all other wells, an odds ratio above 5, and a frequency above 0.1% in two replicate wells. Clonotypes significantly expanded in SARS-CoV-2 spike wells and in at least one common cold coronavirus spike condition were defined as cross-reactive. CDR3 similarity was assessed by Levenshtein distance with the stringdist R package, and unrooted trees were built with ape in R 3.6.1. TCRdb mirrors the immuneACCESS table, restricted to in-frame sequences. Some clones are absent from its copies; in checked studies, under half trace to an unresolved V gene, and the reason for the others is unknown. V and J calls and clone size follow that table, whereas D and trimming were derived from the DNA. This sample is represented by around 19,000 clones; roughly 70% of them were singletons. The top ten clones comprise about 16% of the sample.

Comments on this clone: The target of this receptor is not known. No quality values exist for individual bases; no much larger clone is one base distant.

The CDR3 has 15 amino acids, counting the end cysteine and phenylalanine. The sequence is cut down to CDR3 DNA, 45 bases in frame from base 1. The CDR1 and CDR2 encoded by the germline V gene are SGDLS and YYNGEE. V loses 2 bases, J loses 3 bases, and the germline ends lie 12 bases apart. The chain links TRBV9 with TRBJ2-1; the D segment may tentatively be TRBD1 or TRBD2, each giving 5 matched bases. This material consisted of CD4+ T cells from PBMCs cultured with HCoV-229E spike peptides, taken before COVID-19 vaccination. Sample cell subset or site, as interpreted from the label and publication: HCoV-229E spike overlapping peptide pool stimulation. This receptor was obtained from a human donor who received a COVID-19 vaccine. The CDR3 protein: CASSVNAGGYNEQFF. The DNA sequence reads TGTGCCAGCAGCGTTAATGCTGGGGGCTACAATGAGCAGTTCTTC.